The 3 T cell receptor beta chains in this list originate from one sample, sequenced in a study of cytotoxic CD8 clonotypes in ibrutinib-treated CLL. This table comes from immunoSEQ multiplex PCR, and its TCRdb copy is limited to in-frame clones, with some not included. The sample yields 200,000 to 250,000 clones, more than 70% seen once. The sample here was PBMCs, taken after 12 months of ibrutinib treatment. All receptors derive from a human donor with chronic lymphocytic leukemia.

This chain joins TRBV29-1 and TRBJ2-7, with a weak D call TRBD1 (6 bases). Trimming took 6 bases from V and 3 from J, leaving 21 bases between them. The CDR3 consists of 15 residues. CDR1 is SQVTM, CDR2 ANQGSEA, per germline. The CDR3: CSVVPIEGDDYEQYF. CDR3 coding DNA: TGCAGCGTCGTGCCCATCGAGGGGGATGACTACGAGCAGTACTTC.

The chain uses TRBV19 and TRBJ1-1; D is possibly TRBD1 (5 bases). Germline loops: CDR1 LNHDA, CDR2 SQIVND (reference sequence). The CDR3 extends over 14 amino acids. V was shortened by 3 bases and J by 3 bases, with 11 bases between the two germline ends. The DNA of the CDR3 is TGTGCCAGTAGTATTGGAGGGGCACACACTGAAGCTTTCTTT. Amino acids: CASSIGGAHTEAFF.

The rearrangement links TRBV5-1 to TRBJ1-2; tentative D call: TRBD1 (5 bases). This CDR3 is built from 16 residues. Trimming removed 5 bases at V and 7 bases at J, with 24 bases between. Germline V lookup: CDR1 SGHRS, CDR2 YFSETQ. CDR3 sequence reads: CASRQRAGRFDGGYTF. The CDR3 region has the DNA TGCGCCAGCAGGCAACGGGCGGGGCGGTTTGATGGTGGCTACACCTTC.